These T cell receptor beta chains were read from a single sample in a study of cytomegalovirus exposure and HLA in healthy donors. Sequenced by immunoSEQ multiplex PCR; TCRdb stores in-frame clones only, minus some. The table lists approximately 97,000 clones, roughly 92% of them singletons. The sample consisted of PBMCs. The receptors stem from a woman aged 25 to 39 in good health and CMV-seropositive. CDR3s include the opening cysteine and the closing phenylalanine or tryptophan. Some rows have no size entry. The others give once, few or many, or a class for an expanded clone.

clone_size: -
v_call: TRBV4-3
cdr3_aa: CASSQARTGMNTIYF

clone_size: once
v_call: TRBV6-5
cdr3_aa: CASSYEGTDLNTEAFF

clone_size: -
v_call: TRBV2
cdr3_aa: CASSADIAEAFF

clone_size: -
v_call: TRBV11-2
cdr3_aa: CASSDWTSGYTGELFF

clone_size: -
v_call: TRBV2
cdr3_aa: CASSEDRGNQPQHF

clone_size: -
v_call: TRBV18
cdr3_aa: CASSPLFSGSSTDTQYF

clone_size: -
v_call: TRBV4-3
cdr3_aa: CASSQSRTRQSGYTF

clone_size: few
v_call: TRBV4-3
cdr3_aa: CASSQTSSYEQYF

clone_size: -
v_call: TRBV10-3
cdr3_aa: CAISPGQGGNTIYF

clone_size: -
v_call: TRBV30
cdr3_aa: CAWSGQYEQYF

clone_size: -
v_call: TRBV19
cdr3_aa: CASQTSSRAYNEQFF

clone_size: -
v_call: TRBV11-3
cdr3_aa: CASSEGGQGLTEAFF

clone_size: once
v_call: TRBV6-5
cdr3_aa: CASRRQSNYTF

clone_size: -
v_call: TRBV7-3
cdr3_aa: CASSPTGRETQYF

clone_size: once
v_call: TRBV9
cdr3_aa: CASSVSQGASLTGELFF

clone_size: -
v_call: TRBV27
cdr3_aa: CASKGGVGSYNEQFF

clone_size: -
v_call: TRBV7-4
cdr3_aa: CASSPPQPGHKPHQPQHF

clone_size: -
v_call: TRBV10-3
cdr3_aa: CAISGAPGTPIYNEQFF

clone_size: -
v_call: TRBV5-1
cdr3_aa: CASSSGQGTWGYTF

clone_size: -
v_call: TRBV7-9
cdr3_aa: CASSVGGGYGYTF

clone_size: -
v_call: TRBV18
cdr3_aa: CASSPPMETQYF

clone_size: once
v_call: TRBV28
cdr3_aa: CASSPVAGAYNEQFF

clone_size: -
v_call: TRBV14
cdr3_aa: CASSQVGRGVRANVLTF

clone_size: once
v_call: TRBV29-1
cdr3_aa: CSVEVIHQDTQYF

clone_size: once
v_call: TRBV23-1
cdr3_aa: CASSHFADQETQYF

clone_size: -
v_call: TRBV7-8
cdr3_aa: CASSLGPSNQPQHF

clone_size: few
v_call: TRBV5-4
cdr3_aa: CASSSLASSTDTQYF

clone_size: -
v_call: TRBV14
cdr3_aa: CASSQVGSFNEQYF

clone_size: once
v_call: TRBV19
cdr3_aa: CASIETGGSLELFF

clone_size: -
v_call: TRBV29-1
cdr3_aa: CSVVVAGRLWEQYF

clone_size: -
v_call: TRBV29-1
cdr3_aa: CSVGLAGAYEQYF

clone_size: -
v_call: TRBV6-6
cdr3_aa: CASRVTSGSGELFF

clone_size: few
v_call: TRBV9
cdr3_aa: CASSPSWGETGELFF

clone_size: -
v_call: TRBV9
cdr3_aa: CASSATTGTDTQYF

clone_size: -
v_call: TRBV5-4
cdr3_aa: CASSLQGNEQFF

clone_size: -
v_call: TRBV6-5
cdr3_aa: CASSFSGTPEETQYF

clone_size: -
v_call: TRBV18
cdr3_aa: CASSPGDRVNTGELFF

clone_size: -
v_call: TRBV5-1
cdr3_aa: CASSGGDGLAMFEQYF

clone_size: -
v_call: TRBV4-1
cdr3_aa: CASSQGQGSTDTQYF

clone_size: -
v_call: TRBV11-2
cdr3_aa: CASSLNPGRETQYF

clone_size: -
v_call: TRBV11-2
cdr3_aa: CASSLMEGLAGHNEQFF

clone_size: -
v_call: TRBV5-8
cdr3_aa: CASSSGTGFYEQYF

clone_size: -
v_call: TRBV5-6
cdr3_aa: CASSPDRGKWNTEAFF